This T cell receptor (beta chain) is drawn from a study of regulatory T cells in long-lasting Graves disease. Specified time point: newly diagnosed GD, antithyroid drugs for less than 3 months. PBMC RNA served as the TCR library source. This CDR3 is built from 16 residues. Germline values: CDR1 MNHNS, CDR2 SASEGT. Trimming pared 7 bases from V and 4 bases from J, leaving 22 bases between. Construction of the TCR beta libraries employed iRepertoire HTBI primers in conjunction with Arm-PCR of CDR3 regions. TCRdb analysed the multiplex PCR reads with MiXCR anew, one entry per CDR3 protein. Of a few hundred thousand distinct CDR3 sequences in the sample, roughly 18% were seen once. These data were also reused for a study on T cells in Graves' hyperthyroidism and ophthalmopathy. This second study notes: The diagnoses drew upon clinical symptoms, serum thyroxine and TRAb, thyroid ultrasound and orbital computed tomography.

Specimen: peripheral blood mononuclear cells (PBMCs), collected at new diagnosis, from a patient treated with antithyroid drugs. This TCR was sampled from a woman aged 25 to 39 with Graves disease. This chain joins TRBV6-1 and TRBJ1-1; a weak D match, TRBD1 (5 bases). In DNA, the CDR3 is TGTGCCAGCACGATGAGGACTCACGAGGGGAGCACTGAAGCTTTCTTT. It codes for CASTMRTHEGSTEAFF.